Presented here are 18 T cell receptor beta chains from one specimen sequenced in a study. Tregs were sorted as CD4+CD25+CD127-/low cells. TRBV12-4/TRBJ1-2 clonotypes were amplified with adaptor-ligated barcode primers. A single record per CDR3 protein comes from TCRdb applying MiXCR to the multiplex PCR reads. Among 890 or so distinct CDR3 sequences, 17% were seen once, and the ten largest hold approximately 7.1%. Source material: Tregs sorted from blood. Every receptor here comes from a female donor with breast cancer.

In this sample, this clonotype is large. The chain employs TRBV12-3 or TRBV12-4 and TRBJ1-2, with 7 bases that match TRBD1. The V segment lost 0 bases and the J segment 2 bases; nucleotides outside the gene matches: 0. The CDR3 is 14 amino acids. The DNA for the CDR3 is TGTGCCAGCAGTTTAGCGGGACAGAACTATGGCTACACCTTC. It specifies CASSLAGQNYGYTF.

By share of the sample, this clonotype is large. The V and J genes are TRBV12-3 or TRBV12-4 and TRBJ1-2; D uncertain. This CDR3 has 14 residues. V was pared by 2 bases and J by 5 bases, with 12 bases between. CDR3 in DNA: TGTGCCAGCAGTTTATTGGGGATTCGTTATGGCTACACCTTC. Translated: CASSLLGIRYGYTF.

This clonotype is classed as large (0.1 to 1%). V and J are TRBV12-3 or TRBV12-4 and TRBJ1-2, with D uncertain. This CDR3 spans 12 amino acids. V was pared by 7 bases and J by 4 bases, with 10 bases between. CDR3 in amino acids: CASKDGSYGYTF. CDR3 DNA sequence: TGTGCCAGCAAGGACGGTTCCTATGGCTACACCTTC.

The chain recombines TRBV12-3 or TRBV12-4 with TRBJ1-2; 7 bases match TRBD1. This CDR3 spans 14 amino acids. The V gene end was trimmed by 4 bases and the J gene end by 5 bases; junction bases not matched to a gene: 7. The CDR3 DNA reads TGTGCCAGCAGTTCTACAGGGGAGACGTATGGCTACACCTTC. It yields the protein CASSSTGETYGYTF.

This clonotype was observed at least ten times. This rearrangement joins TRBV12-3 or TRBV12-4 to TRBJ1-2; 7 nucleotides line up with TRBD1. J gave up 3 bases and V 10 bases, and 5 bases lay outside the gene matches. This CDR3 comprises 12 residues. The CDR3 protein is CATRTGDYGYTF. The CDR3 bases are TGTGCCACCCGAACAGGGGACTATGGCTACACCTTC.

Relative to its sample, this clonotype is large (0.1 to 1%). The chain links TRBV12-3 or TRBV12-4 to TRBJ1-2; D unresolved. With 3 bases removed from V and 8 bases from J, the gap between germline ends came to 10 bases. The CDR3 contains 12 residues. The CDR3 spells CASSLEGTGYTF. CDR3 sequence (DNA): TGTGCCAGCAGTTTGGAGGGCACAGGCTACACCTTC.

Within the sample, this clonotype is large. The chain recombines TRBV12-3 or TRBV12-4 with TRBJ1-2, with 8 positions matching TRBD1. The CDR3 has 13 residues. The V segment lost 6 bases and the J segment 6 bases; nucleotides outside the gene matches: 6. DNA for the CDR3: TGTGCCAGCAGAAGGGGACAGGTTAATGGCTACACCTTC. Amino acids: CASRRGQVNGYTF.

The genes are TRBV12-3 or TRBV12-4 and TRBJ1-2; D is perhaps TRBD1 (6 bases). The V end was cut by 3 bases, the J end by 5 bases, with 13 bases between. This CDR3 contains 14 residues. CDR3 nucleotides: TGTGCCAGCAGTTTGCGCAGGGGTCCGTATGGCTACACCTTC. Its translation is CASSLRRGPYGYTF.

This rearrangement joins TRBV12-3 or TRBV12-4 to TRBJ1-2; D is undetermined. The CDR3 runs 16 residues. V was cut by 6 bases and J by 2 bases, with 19 bases left in between. DNA of the CDR3: TGTGCCAGCAGCCTTTGGGAGGAGGCAGGCAACTATGGCTACACCTTC. Translating it yields CASSLWEEAGNYGYTF.

This clonotype was detected a few times. This rearrangement joins TRBV12-3 or TRBV12-4 to TRBJ1-2; D not certain. With 3 bases removed from V and 9 bases from J, the gap between germline ends came to 11 bases. This CDR3 has 12 residues. The CDR3 nucleotides are TGTGCCAGCAGTTTTGAGATATATAGCTACACCTTC. Its protein is CASSFEIYSYTF.

This clonotype is large (0.1 to 1%). V gene TRBV12-3 or TRBV12-4 combines with J gene TRBJ1-2, with D perhaps TRBD1 (5 bases). CDR3 size: 13 residues. Trimming removed 2 bases from V and 2 bases from J, with 6 bases in between. CDR3 region: CASSLWTNYGYTF. In DNA form, the CDR3 reads TGTGCCAGCAGTTTATGGACAAACTATGGCTACACCTTC.

The J gene is TRBJ1-2, the V gene TRBV12-3 or TRBV12-4; D remains unclear. Trimming pared 6 bases from V and 2 bases from J, leaving 13 bases between. CDR3 size: 14 residues. This chain's CDR3 is CASSPRRPNYGYTF. The DNA for the CDR3 is TGTGCCAGCAGCCCGAGACGACCCAACTATGGCTACACCTTC.

This clonotype is large. The J gene is TRBJ1-2, the V gene TRBV12-3 or TRBV12-4, with 10 bases aligning to TRBD1. V shed 7 bases, J shed 4 bases, and the junction held 15 bases outside the gene matches. This CDR3 has 17 residues. The CDR3: CASTPGTGAAGVYGYTF. CDR3 nucleotides: TGTGCCAGCACTCCCGGGACAGGGGCCGCCGGCGTCTATGGCTACACCTTC.

This clonotype ranks as large. This sequence joins TRBV12-3 or TRBV12-4 and TRBJ1-2; TRBD1 matches at 8 bases. V lost 6 bases to trimming and J lost 7 bases; unmatched junction nucleotides: 10. CDR3 size: 14 residues. The CDR3 DNA is TGTGCCAGCAGCCGGAGGACAGGGATTAGTGGCTACACCTTC. Its translation is CASSRRTGISGYTF.

This clonotype counts as large. The chain links TRBV12-3 or TRBV12-4 to TRBJ1-2; weak D call: TRBD1 (5 bases). V lost 4 bases and J 4 bases, leaving 10 bases between the germline ends. This CDR3 has 13 residues. The CDR3 DNA follows: TGTGCCAGCAGTTGGGACGTAAGCTATGGCTACACCTTC. It specifies CASSWDVSYGYTF.

J is TRBJ1-2 and V is TRBV12-3 or TRBV12-4; no definite D call. The CDR3 covers 13 residues. V gave up 9 bases and J gave up 4 bases, with 15 bases separating them. CDR3 in amino acids: CASSGRMLYGYTF. In nucleotides, the CDR3 is TGTGCCAGTTCGGGAAGGATGCTCTATGGCTACACCTTC.

The CDR3 DNA reads as TGTGCCAGCAGTTCCGGGACAGGGGTTGGCTACACCTTC. This codes for CASSSGTGVGYTF. The genes are TRBV12-3 or TRBV12-4 and TRBJ1-2; TRBD1 matches at 10 bases. CDR3 size: 13 residues. V trimming: 4 bases; J trimming: 7 bases; junction bases outside the gene matches: 3.

This chain connects TRBV12-3 or TRBV12-4 to TRBJ1-2; TRBD1 aligns across 9 bases. Losses at the gene ends were 5 bases for V and 8 bases for J; bases not matched to a gene: 12. CDR3 size: 15 residues. The CDR3 loop is CASSHSGTGPRGYTF. Here the CDR3 DNA reads TGTGCCAGCAGTCATAGTGGGACAGGGCCTAGGGGCTACACCTTC.